The present T cell receptor (beta chain) was sequenced within a study of control samples from healthy donors and cancer patients. The V and J ends lost 1 base and 4 bases, in that order; junction bases with no gene match: 3. Germline CDR1 is SGHDN and CDR2 is FVKESK. CDR3 length equals 14 residues. Repertoires were generated with immunoSEQ multiplex PCR, while TCRdb's copy carries only in-frame clones and drops some. The sample has about 85,000 clones; 70% to 90% are singletons. The source material was blood. The chain links TRBV14 to TRBJ2-5; TRBD2 matches 7 bases. The clonotype comes from a woman aged 55 to 70 in good health. CDR3 bases: TGTGCCAGCAGCCAAGTACTAGCGACAGAGACCCAGTACTTC. Residues: CASSQVLATETQYF.